The sequence of this T cell receptor beta chain was determined in a study of blood T cell repertoires in COVID-19. Overall study context: Sample material is recorded as cDNA or gDNA derived from T cells, B-cell-depleted T cells, or PBMCs.

TCRdb's table, derived via immunoSEQ multiplex PCR, lists solely in-frame clones and lacks some. The data contain around 230,000 clones, approximately 91% of them seen just once; the ten biggest clones take up roughly 0.69%. This CDR3 is 15 amino acids long. The germline V gene encodes CDR1 MNHEY and CDR2 SVGAGI. Trimming stripped 0 bases from V and 8 bases from J, with 16 bases between. This sequence originates from a man aged 40-55 years with acute or convalescent COVID-19. The sequencing sample was made of peripheral blood. The chain joins TRBV6-5 to TRBJ1-2; D ambiguous. The CDR3 nucleotides are TGTGCCAGCAGTTACTCGCTACGAAAACCGTGGGGCTACACCTTC. Its protein is CASSYSLRKPWGYTF.